The 9 T cell receptor beta chains in this list originate from one sample, sequenced in a study of T cells in Graves' hyperthyroidism and ophthalmopathy. RNA transcripts gave rise to amplified TCR beta CDR3 regions. The HTBI primer set served for first-round RT-PCR of the TCR CDR3. In TCRdb, the multiplex PCR reads were re-called with MiXCR into one record per CDR3 protein. There are roughly 500,000 distinct CDR3 sequences in the sample; more than 45% occur only once, and 15% to 20% lies in the top ten. The sample consisted of peripheral blood or thyroid tissue (not recorded which). These TCRs come from an adult woman with Graves' disease, either hyperthyroidism or ophthalmopathy (not recorded which).

Remarks on this clonotype: Just one base apart from a much larger clone, this may be a read error. The chain links TRBV7-9 to TRBJ1-3, with unresolved D. The germline V gene encodes CDR1 SEHNR and CDR2 FQNEAQ (reference sequence). The CDR3 sequence is 15 residues long. The CDR3 is CASSPAAARGSTIYF. CDR3 in DNA: TGTGCCAGCAGCCCCGCGGCGGCCCGGGGAAGCACCATATATTTT.

The rearrangement uses TRBV2 and TRBJ2-7, with TRBD1 identical over 10 bases. This CDR3 is 15 amino acids long. Germline V gene sequence: CDR1 SNHLY, CDR2 FYNNEI. The V segment lost 10 bases and the J segment 6 bases; nucleotides outside the gene matches: 15. This chain's CDR3 is CAKKRQGAGGPEQYF. The CDR3 DNA is TGTGCCAAGAAGAGACAGGGGGCGGGAGGACCCGAGCAGTACTTC. Using reference TRBV2 and TRBJ2-7 for the parts outside the CDR3, the full variable domain is EPEVTQTPSHQVTQMGQEVILRCVPISNHLYFYWYRQILGQKVEFLVSFYNNEISEKSEIFDDQFSVERPDGSNFTLKIRSTKLEDSAMYFCAKKRQGAGGPEQYFGPGTRLTVT.

This chain joins TRBV28 and TRBJ2-5; a weak D match, TRBD2 (6 bases). CDR3 length equals 15 residues. The V gene's germline CDR1 is MDHEN and CDR2 SYDVKM. Trimming cost V 1 base and J 1 base, with 10 bases left between them. The CDR3: CASSLFGRSQETQYF. The CDR3 nucleotides read TGTGCCAGCAGTTTATTTGGGAGGAGCCAAGAGACCCAGTACTTC.

The J gene is TRBJ1-1, the V gene TRBV7-9, with 7 bases lining up with TRBD1. The germline gives CDR1 SEHNR, CDR2 FQNEAQ (reference sequence). The CDR3 is made up of 15 amino acids. With V trimmed by 4 bases and J by 5 bases, 10 bases remained unmatched. The CDR3 sequence is CASSSFEGARTEAFF. As DNA, the CDR3 is TGTGCCAGCAGCTCCTTCGAGGGGGCGAGGACTGAAGCTTTCTTT.

This clonotype was recorded many times. The V and J genes are TRBV4-1 and TRBJ1-4; D is perhaps TRBD1 (6 bases). This CDR3 is 14 amino acids long. From germline, CDR1 is MGHRA and CDR2 YSYEKL. Trimming took off 5 bases at V and 7 bases at J, with 14 bases between the two ends. The CDR3 region is CASSSQQGGEKLFF. The CDR3 nucleotides read TGCGCCAGCAGCTCCCAACAGGGAGGTGAAAAACTGTTTTTT.

The chain is built from TRBV2 and TRBJ1-1; maybe TRBD1 (5 bases). Germline assignment: CDR1 SNHLY and CDR2 FYNNEI. Between the trimmed V and J ends, which lost 6 bases and 8 bases, there was a span of 16 bases. There are 13 residues in the CDR3. CDR3 region: CASSLGRFPEAFF. CDR3 DNA: TGTGCCAGCAGCTTGGGGCGGTTCCCCGAAGCTTTCTTT.

Many counts were recorded for this clonotype. J is TRBJ2-5 and V is TRBV7-8, with D tentatively TRBD1 or TRBD2 (5 bases each). Trimming stripped 0 bases from V and 6 bases from J, with 8 bases between. CDR3 length: 13 amino acids. Germline V gene data show CDR1 as SGHVS and CDR2 as FQNEAQ. Here the CDR3 DNA reads TGTGCCAGCAGCTTAGCGACGGGACAGACCCAGTACTTC. Its protein product is CASSLATGQTQYF. Supplemented by reference TRBV7-8 and TRBJ2-5, the full variable domain reads GAGVSQSPRYKVAKRGQDVALRCDPISGHVSLFWYQQALGQGPEFLTYFQNEAQLDKSGLPSDRFFAERPEGSVSTLKIQRTQQEDSAVYLCASSLATGQTQYFGPGTRLLVL.

The CDR3 protein is CAIINDSFSGYTF. CDR3 coding DNA: TGTGCCATTATCAATGACAGCTTTAGCGGCTACACCTTC. V usage is TRBV10-3 and J usage is TRBJ1-2, with D possibly matching TRBD1 (5 bases). CDR1 and CDR2 (germline): ENHRY, SYGVKD. V was shortened by 9 bases and J by 8 bases, with 19 bases between the two germline ends. The CDR3 spans 13 residues.

This clonotype was found a few times. The chain links TRBV28 to TRBJ2-2; D gene uncertain. Per germline, CDR1 MDHEN and CDR2 SYDVKM. The CDR3 extends over 15 amino acids. V gave up 2 bases and J gave up 8 bases, with 15 bases separating them. The CDR3 protein is CASSLRLTPGGELFF. CDR3 bases: TGTGCCAGCAGTTTAAGGTTAACCCCAGGTGGGGAGCTGTTTTTT. The complete variable domain, with remaining parts taken from reference TRBV28 and TRBJ2-2, reads DVKVTQSSRYLVKRTGEKVFLECVQDMDHENMFWYRQDPGLGLRLIYFSYDVKMKEKGDIPEGYSVSREKKERFSLILESASTNQTSMYLCASSLRLTPGGELFFGEGSRLTVL.